The 4 T cell receptor beta chains reported below all come from one sample, sequenced in a study of T cells in Graves' hyperthyroidism and ophthalmopathy (dated by TCRdb to about 2019). Libraries came from multiplex PCR. TCRdb records Illumina HiSeq 2000 as the sequencer. The TCR beta CDR3 regions were amplified from RNA transcripts. For the first round of RT-PCR on the TCR CDR3, the HTBI primer set was used together with the Qiagen OneStep RT-PCR kit. TCRdb reran the public reads through fastp at Q25 and MiXCR, keeping productive beta chains. All rows with the same CDR3 protein become a single entry with the most common DNA and genes. In this sample the table shows some 250,000 distinct CDR3 sequences, 14% to 15% of which occur a single time. Roughly 14% of the sample goes to the ten largest clones. Sequenced material: blood. The receptor source for this set is a woman aged 40 to 50 with Graves' hyperthyroidism that later progressed to Graves' ophthalmopathy.

The genes are TRBV11-2 and TRBJ2-1; 10 bases align to TRBD2. Germline V lookup: CDR1 SGHAT, CDR2 FQNNGV. Unmatched junction bases numbered 15, after V lost 6 bases and J lost 7 bases. The CDR3 contains 17 residues. In nucleotides, the CDR3 is TGTGCCAGCAGTTTTTTCACTAGCGGGAAGTTCTTGAATGAGCAGTTCTTC. It yields the protein CASSFFTSGKFLNEQFF.

This chain connects TRBV18 to TRBJ2-3; 8 nucleotides match TRBD2. Germline loops: CDR1 KGHSH, CDR2 LQKENI. CDR3 length equals 14 residues. V shed 8 bases and J 4 bases; nucleotides not matched to a gene: 8. Written as DNA, the CDR3 is TGTGCCAGCACAATAGCGGGAATTGCAGATACGCAGTATTTT. It yields the protein CASTIAGIADTQYF.

In its sample, this clonotype was seen many times. The chain employs TRBV28 and TRBJ1-1, with D unclear. Germline CDR1 is MDHEN and CDR2 is SYDVKM. CDR3 length: 16 amino acids. V was shortened by 0 bases and J by 0 bases, with 11 bases between the two germline ends. The DNA of the CDR3 is TGTGCCAGCAGTTTATGGACGGTGAAATTGAACACTGAAGCTTTCTTT. Amino acid sequence: CASSLWTVKLNTEAFF.

This clonotype was counted at least ten times. This chain connects TRBV16 to TRBJ2-7, with 8 bases matching TRBD1. Looked up from germline, CDR1 is KGHSY and CDR2 is FQNENV. V was clipped by 0 bases and J by 6 bases; unmatched bases: 4. There are 14 residues in the CDR3. This chain's CDR3 is CASSQSNRGFEQYF. CDR3 DNA sequence: TGTGCCAGCAGCCAATCGAACAGGGGGTTCGAGCAGTACTTC.